This T cell receptor beta chain was sequenced for a study of cytomegalovirus exposure and HLA in healthy donors (dated by TCRdb to about 2017). In terms of the full investigation: An earlier analysis of a few hundred of the donors reported 250 to 300 Gb of sequence data and 117 million unique TCR beta sequences obtained from around 170 million T cells. Among a few hundred genotyped donors of the cohort, an average of 235,054 unique TCR beta nucleotide sequences were sequenced per donor, roughly 20% of them non-productive. In a later genetic analysis, genome-wide SNP genotypes for about 55% of the roughly 700 donors were used, and that subset was treated as a discovery cohort. An earlier analysis of roughly 580 of the donors used high-throughput TCR beta sequencing to judge whether each TCR beta V gene segment behaved as functional or pseudogenic. The number of typed donors differed by locus: about 620-640 for A, B, C, DRB1 and DQB1; 500 to 550 for DQA1; some 610 for DPA1; and around 450 for DPB1. The study aimed to test whether cataloging public T cell receptors could reveal signatures of past pathogen exposure. Of the roughly 430 genotyped donors, over 65% fell in the genetic ancestry cluster associated with self-reported Caucasian donors. Donor age, sex, ethnicity and CMV serostatus were collected together with the repertoire data. Roughly 5 DR-DQ haplotypes were handled as single units for association and clustering because linkage in the cohort was strong. An early release that covered some 630 HLA-typed donors contained 300 to 350 gigabases of sequencing data and 75 million to 100 million unique TCR sequences. Using immunosequencing, the study profiled T cell repertoires from 550 to 750 subjects and related those repertoires to cytomegalovirus serostatus. Class I and class II HLA loci were covered by the typing at four-digit resolution. High-throughput TCR immunosequencing, statistical association of individual TCRs with disease status, and machine learning were combined to predict cytomegalovirus infection status. All discovery cohort repertoires had been generated on a single sequencing platform. A separate validation cohort of roughly 110 different subjects was used in addition to the roughly 640-subject first cohort. In the later analysis, no new phenotypic data were used to find candidate immune exposures; instead, reliance was placed on TCR beta sequences and their occurrence across donors. A later analysis re-examined previously published TCR beta repertoires from 600 to 700 donors and added high-resolution HLA genotyping to investigate patterns of TCR occurrence.

Paper-wide results and their limitations: When HLA alleles, especially DR and DQ, strongly co-occurred, attributing TCR associations to individual alleles was difficult. A later genetic analysis reported fewer N-insertions in productive TCRs among donors in an Asian-associated ancestry cluster than the roughly 700-donor mean. A later analysis associated 17,000 or so TCR beta sequences with specific HLA alleles at a false discovery rate of 0.05. For the cohort, immune exposure information was limited to CMV serostatus. Only TCR beta chains were sequenced in this cohort, and the absence of alpha or paired-chain data limited detectable features. Compared with equally common non-associated chains, HLA-associated TCR beta chains in a later analysis were more clonally expanded and had lower generation probabilities. According to a later analysis, TCR association rates differed among HLA loci, with DRB1 alleles showing the most associated TCRs and HLA-C alleles showing the fewest. Cytomegalovirus status was reported to be diagnosed by the classifier with high specificity and sensitivity in both the original and validation cohorts. According to the authors, the approach could potentially be generalized to other disease states and immunological phenotypes. Correlated functional status among segregating V segments might be attributable to linkage disequilibrium, but an unknown experimental factor could not be ruled out. A later analysis found that most CMV-associated TCR beta chains appeared HLA-restricted, with HLA associations seemingly driven largely by CMV exposure. Over 15 rarely observed V segments, including chromosome 9 orphons, were excluded from the earlier analysis of several hundred of the donors because counts were too low. In a later genetic analysis, a missense DCLRE1C variant was associated with V-gene and J-gene trimming of TCR beta chains, and the association was replicated in an independent cohort. Most TCR sequences were seen in very few donors, while some public TCRs were found in many individuals. Broadly in line with IMGT annotations, most TCR beta V segments showed up in productive rearrangements about 90% or about 30% of the time in an earlier analysis of under 700 of the donors. HLA typing was unavailable for some donors at each locus, so association tests used only the typed subset. The presence/absence analyses assumed that sequencing depth was roughly uniform across donors, and that assumption may not be true. A further reported finding was that TCR beta sequences accurately predicted the HLA-A and HLA-B alleles for most subjects in the first cohort. In a later analysis, several top co-occurrence clusters were reported to appear linked to parvovirus B19, influenza, CMV and Epstein-Barr virus. In vitro tests confirmed that a few of the cytomegalovirus-associated TCR beta chains recognize cytomegalovirus antigens. A cluster of highly shared sequence variants was judged likely to represent a technical artifact of the sequencing pipeline. The study listed over 150 TCR beta chains as associated with cytomegalovirus.

In total, 630 or so healthy bone marrow donors made up the cohort. All cohort members were sampled while nominally healthy, although unrecorded immune exposures were likely present. The donor tested CMV seronegative and was one of the 352 seronegative cohort members. Every donor gave a peripheral blood sample, and the peripheral blood mononuclear cells from that sample were used for TCR beta sequencing. The Qiagen DNeasy Blood Extraction Kit was used to extract genomic DNA from the blood cell samples. As to this clone: The target of this receptor is not known. Per-nucleotide qualities are absent, and no much larger clonotype sits a single base away.

Receptors were amplified or captured by the immunoSEQ multiplex PCR assay. For the multiplex PCR, a mixture combining 60 forward primers for TCR Vbeta segments and 13 reverse primers for TCR Jbeta segments was used. Amplification of the CDR3 region of rearranged TCR beta genes was performed with a multiplex PCR assay on genomic DNA. Amplified TCR beta libraries were sequenced as 87-base-pair reads on the Illumina HiSeq System. Turning to the authors' computational methods: A later analysis tallied roughly 76 million unique TCR beta chains across the approximately 670 repertoires, and some 10 million of those chains were shared by two or more donors. Raw reads were error-corrected and collapsed into unique sequences with a nearest-neighbor algorithm that merged closely related sequences to remove PCR and sequencing errors. CDR3 sequences were aligned to IMGT reference sequences to assign V, D and J gene segments. For a sequence to be retained, a match of at least six nucleotides to both a V gene segment and a J gene segment was required. A rearrangement was called productive if the CDR3 had no stop codons and remained in frame with V and J, and every other rearrangement was called non-productive. Following IMGT convention, CDR3 was defined as the stretch from the second conserved V-encoded cysteine to the conserved J-encoded phenylalanine. In an earlier analysis of 500 to 650 of the donors, sequences lacking an unambiguous match to a single V gene segment were excluded. In an earlier analysis of approximately 560 of the donors, a V segment was called functional when productive rearrangements were above 56.7%, and segregating when the standard deviation between donors exceeded 5%. A statistical classification framework was developed to diagnose cytomegalovirus status using the catalog of TCR beta chain sequences. In a later analysis, V and J genes were assigned by comparing TCR nucleotide sequences against IMGT/GENE-DB human TR gene sequences. Using the TCRdist pipeline, a later analysis assigned CDR3 sequences along with most-parsimonious VDJ recombination scenarios. In a later analysis, every TCR beta chain was defined by the combination of its CDR3 amino acid sequence and its V-gene family, and reads without a unique V-gene family were dropped. To address suspected cross-contamination and a sequencing artifact, a later analysis removed roughly 580 highly shared, low-generation-probability nucleotide sequences. In a later analysis, a clonal expansion index for each public chain was calculated from normalized within-repertoire ranks of inferred template counts. A later analysis computed generation probabilities with a VDJ recombination model fitted to out-of-frame rearrangements, and checked the results against IGoR. In a later analysis, TCR-TCR, TCR-HLA and TCR-CMV co-occurrence was scored with hypergeometric tests, and a repertoire-size bias correction was applied to TCR pairs. A later analysis estimated false discovery rates by permuting HLA or CMV assignments 20 times. A later analysis grouped co-occurring TCRs with DBSCAN, adding TCRdist sequence similarity when clustering within HLA-allele-positive subsets. Repertoires with fewer than 30,000 or more than 120,000 public chains, plus five repertoires with anomalous nucleotide sharing, were excluded from co-occurrence clustering. Imported from immuneACCESS, the table was reduced by TCRdb to in-frame sequences with V and J called. These copies leave out some clones; in studies compared against another copy, an unresolved V gene accounts for under half, and the cause of the remainder is not known. V and J calls plus clone size are reproduced from that table; the DNA served to infer D and trimming. Counted in this sample were about 190,000 clones; over 80% of them appeared once. Over 1% of the sample is taken by the ten largest.

The sequenced material came from PBMCs. The origin of this receptor is a man aged 30 to 39 in good health and CMV-seronegative.

The nucleotide sequence reads TGTGCCAGCAGTTTATCCGGTGGACTATTTGAAGAGACCCAGTACTTC. This yields the protein CASSLSGGLFEETQYF. The rearranged chain carries TRBV28 and TRBJ2-5; a tentative D match to TRBD2 spans 6 bases. The CDR3 sequence holds 16 residues, the cysteine and phenylalanine included. The only DNA kept is the CDR3, 48 bases in frame from the first base. The V and J ends are trimmed by 1 base and 3 bases, leaving 15 bases between them. The germline V gene specifies MDHEN as CDR1 and SYDVKM as CDR2.